In its sample, the clone carrying this TCR beta chain was seen once. These data are taken from a study of blood T cell repertoires in COVID-19. J lost 2 bases, V lost 5 bases, and 7 bases had no gene match. CDR3 size: 16 residues. In germline, CDR1 is LGHNT, CDR2 FRNRAP. TCRdb keeps only in-frame clones here, not all; method: immunoSEQ multiplex PCR. The table lists 200,000 to 250,000 clones, about 80% of them singletons. What was sequenced was peripheral blood. The V call is TRBV12-5, the J call TRBJ2-3; TRBD2 matches 10 bases. The source is a woman in her sixties with acute or convalescent COVID-19. Here the CDR3 DNA reads TGTGCTAGTGGTCCCAAGAGCGGGGGGGCCACAGATACGCAGTATTTT. Amino acids: CASGPKSGGATDTQYF.